This TCR beta chain originates from a study of OX40 agonist ivuxolimab in advanced cancers. Using immunoSEQ multiplex PCR, the repertoire was profiled, and TCRdb retains in-frame clones only, with some absent. The data contain approximately 82,000 clones, roughly 80% of them singletons. The CDR3 loop spans 15 amino acids. V lost 0 bases, J lost 3 bases, and 12 bases lay in between. CDR1 is SQVTM and CDR2 is ANQGSEA in the germline V gene. Study outcomes and limitations: At 0.1 to 3.0 mg/kg and by week 6, CD4+ and CD8+ T cells in the blood had expanded clonally.

To note about this clone: The antigen remains undetermined.

The clonotype comes from an adult with an advanced solid tumor such as melanoma, head and neck, liver or kidney cancer. The sequencing here drew on CD4+ or CD8+ T cells sorted from blood, taken in a trial of the OX40 agonist ivuxolimab. This chain connects TRBV29-1 to TRBJ2-1; D may correspond to TRBD1 or TRBD2 (6 bases each). CDR3 sequence reads: CSVEESGASYNEQFF. The DNA for the CDR3 is TGCAGCGTTGAAGAGTCGGGGGCTAGCTACAATGAGCAGTTCTTC.